This is a list of T cell receptor beta chains from one sample in a study of blood T cells in healthy people across ages. TCRdb fed the 5' RACE reads into MiXCR, producing one record per CDR3 protein. The sample contains 1.2 million to 1.5 million distinct CDR3 sequences, about 40% of which appear only once. Sequenced input: blood. The receptors were sampled from a woman aged 18-35 years in good health. Both conserved end residues are part of each CDR3. D genes are given only for firm matches. A clone size is listed for some rows: how often the clone was seen (once, few, many), or a class if it is expanded.

cdr3_nt cdr3_aa j_call d_call v_call clone_size
TGTGCCAGCAGCACGGTGATAGGGACAGCCATGTACCAAGAGACCCAGTACTTC CASSTVIGTAMYQETQYF TRBJ2-5 TRBD1 TRBV5-6 .
TGTGCCAGCAGCGTAGTGGGGGGGGGCGCAGATACGCAGTATTTT CASSVVGGGADTQYF TRBJ2-3 . TRBV9 .
TGCAGCGTTGCCGACAGGAACACCGGGGAGCTGTTTTTT CSVADRNTGELFF TRBJ2-2 . TRBV29-1 .
TGCAGTGCTCGGGGGCTAGCGGGAGTCCACAATGAGCAGTTCTTC CSARGLAGVHNEQFF TRBJ2-1 TRBD2 TRBV20-1 few
TGTGCCAGCAGACGACAGGGCGGCTGGGAGACCCAGTACTTC CASRRQGGWETQYF TRBJ2-5 TRBD1 TRBV3-1 .
TGTGCCAGTAGTATAGTCTACAGGGGGCGAAGTAATGAAAAACTGTTTTTT CASSIVYRGRSNEKLFF TRBJ1-4 TRBD1 TRBV19 .
TGCGCCAGCAGCCAAGAGGGTTGGGAGACCCAGTACTTC CASSQEGWETQYF TRBJ2-5 . TRBV4-1 many
TGTGCTAGCAGCTTAGAAACAGGGGGCCTGGAGACCCAGTACTTC CASSLETGGLETQYF TRBJ2-5 TRBD1 TRBV7-7 once
TGTGCCAGCAGTTTACCGGGACCGAATGGCCCCTACGAGCAGTACTTC CASSLPGPNGPYEQYF TRBJ2-7 . TRBV27 once
TGTGCCAGCAGCCAAGGTACCAGGGGGCAGTGGATGGATACGCAGTATTTT CASSQGTRGQWMDTQYF TRBJ2-3 TRBD1 TRBV14 .
TGTGCCAGCAGTTTATGGGGATCTGGTCAGCCCCAGCATTTT CASSLWGSGQPQHF TRBJ1-5 . TRBV27 .
TGTGCCAGCAGCCAAGATGGGTCCACCCTGGGTTCACCCCTCCACTTT CASSQDGSTLGSPLHF TRBJ1-6 . TRBV3-1 .
TGTGCCAGTCGTAGGGGGCAGTCCTACAATGAGCAGTTCTTC CASRRGQSYNEQFF TRBJ2-1 TRBD1 TRBV5-6 .
TGCAGGGCTAGTCTAGCGGGGCAGTATTTT CRASLAGQYF TRBJ2-3 TRBD2 TRBV20-1 .
TGTGCCAGCAGCTTGGCCTCAGGGGCAGGGTCCCTCAACACCATATATTTT CASSLASGAGSLNTIYF TRBJ1-3 . TRBV5-6 .
TGTGCCTTACCGAAGGTCTCCGGGGCCAACGTCCTGACTTTC CALPKVSGANVLTF TRBJ2-6 . TRBV30 .
TGTGCCAGCAGGCCCGGGACTAGAGTCAATGAGCAGTTCTTC CASRPGTRVNEQFF TRBJ2-1 TRBD2 TRBV12-3/TRBV12-4 .
TGTGCCAGCAGCCAGCTAGCGGGGCTCGAGCAGTACTTC CASSQLAGLEQYF TRBJ2-7 TRBD2 TRBV4-2 many